The T cell receptor beta chain described here comes from a study of blood T cell repertoires in COVID-19. Background on the study: T cells, B-cell-depleted T cells, or PBMCs supplied cDNA or gDNA.

V was clipped by 5 bases and J by 0 bases, with 14 bases between them. Looked up from germline, CDR1 is SQVTM and CDR2 is ANQGSEA. The CDR3 loop spans 15 amino acids. Only in-frame clones appear in the TCRdb table, and some are missing; sequencing was by immunoSEQ multiplex PCR. The table lists 200,000 to 250,000 clones, 70% to 90% of them singletons. This sequence originates from a man aged 25 to 40 with COVID-19, enrolled during active disease. Sequenced input: peripheral blood. The chain carries TRBV29-1 and TRBJ2-1, with D possibly matching TRBD1 (6 bases). The CDR3 sequence is CSVWTEVSSYNEQFF. CDR3 in DNA: TGCAGCGTTTGGACAGAAGTGAGCTCCTACAATGAGCAGTTCTTC.